The rows below give T cell receptor beta chains drawn from one sample of a study of STAT5B mutations in CD4+ large granular lymphocyte leukemia. Only in-frame clones appear in the TCRdb table, and some are missing; sequencing was by immunoSEQ multiplex PCR. This table has approximately 52,000 clones, around 70% appearing once. Material for sequencing was CD4+ T cells from blood buffy coats. Receptors originate from a human donor in good health. CDR3s include the opening cysteine and the closing phenylalanine or tryptophan. D genes are given only for firm matches. A row's size may be missing; if present it is once, few, many or a size class.

clone size,V gene,D gene,CDR3 length,J gene,CDR3 DNA,CDR3 protein
NA,TRBV27,TRBD2,14,TRBJ2-5,TGTGCCAGCAGACGATTAGCGGGGGTGAAGACCCAGTACTTC,CASRRLAGVKTQYF
NA,TRBV7-8,NA,14,TRBJ2-5,TGTGCCACCCTAGTATCGGGGTCCCAAGAGACCCAGTACTTC,CATLVSGSQETQYF
NA,TRBV10-3,NA,16,TRBJ1-3,TGTGCCATCAATCCGGGACACGACTCCTCTGGAAACACCATATATTTT,CAINPGHDSSGNTIYF
NA,TRBV18,TRBD1,14,TRBJ1-2,TGTGCCAGCTCACCCGGGACAGGGAGATATGGCTACACCTTC,CASSPGTGRYGYTF
NA,TRBV5-1,NA,16,TRBJ1-4,TGCGCCAGCAGCCCGTCCGGGGCCACAACTAATGAAAAACTGTTTTTT,CASSPSGATTNEKLFF
NA,TRBV28,TRBD1,17,TRBJ1-6,TGTGCCAGCACTACAGGGGATTCAAGCTCCTATAATTCACCCCTCCACTTT,CASTTGDSSSYNSPLHF
NA,TRBV7-8,TRBD2,17,TRBJ2-2,TGTGCCAGCAGCCTAACCGGGACTAGGACCTTCACCGGGGAGCTGTTTTTT,CASSLTGTRTFTGELFF
NA,TRBV7-9,NA,15,TRBJ1-5,TGTGCCAGCAGCCCCGGGACGGGCCTCAATCAGCCCCAGCATTTT,CASSPGTGLNQPQHF
NA,TRBV5-1,NA,15,TRBJ2-7,TGCGCCAGCAGCATGGGGCAGGGCCCGTCCTACGAGCAGTACTTC,CASSMGQGPSYEQYF
NA,TRBV29-1,TRBD1,14,TRBJ2-3,TGCAGCGTTATCGGACAGGCTAACACAGATACGCAGTATTTT,CSVIGQANTDTQYF
NA,TRBV19,NA,15,TRBJ1-1,TGTGCCAGTAGTATAGCTCAGGGGATGAACACTGAAGCTTTCTTT,CASSIAQGMNTEAFF
once,TRBV5-1,NA,12,TRBJ2-5,TGCGCCAGCAGCTTGGGCCGGGAGACCCAGTACTTC,CASSLGRETQYF
NA,TRBV5-6,TRBD2,14,TRBJ2-7,TGTGCCAGCAGACGGACTAGCGGGGGGTACGAGCAGTACTTC,CASRRTSGGYEQYF
once,TRBV18,NA,15,TRBJ1-4,TGTGCCAGCCCCCTACGGAGGACCAAGGTGGAAAAACTGTTTTTT,CASPLRRTKVEKLFF
NA,TRBV28,NA,14,TRBJ1-6,TGTGCCAGCATCACTAGGAGGGGAAATTCACCCCTCCACTTT,CASITRRGNSPLHF
NA,TRBV10-3,NA,20,TRBJ2-2,TGTGCCATCAGTGATCTCCTGGGGGGATCAAACTCCGTCGGCACCGGGGAGCTGTTTTTT,CAISDLLGGSNSVGTGELFF
NA,TRBV30,NA,15,TRBJ1-2,TGTGCCTGGAGTGCTACAGCCAACTCGAACTATGGCTACACCTTC,CAWSATANSNYGYTF
once,TRBV19,NA,11,TRBJ2-2,TGTGCCAGTAGTATTGGCCCGGAGCTGTTTTTT,CASSIGPELFF
NA,TRBV5-1,TRBD1,17,TRBJ1-1,TGCGCCAGCAGCCCAGGGGACAGGGGGTTTAGGAACACTGAAGCTTTCTTT,CASSPGDRGFRNTEAFF
NA,TRBV7-2,NA,15,TRBJ1-2,TGTGCCAGCAGCTTAGCGTTAGGAGGGGGCTATGGCTACACCTTC,CASSLALGGGYGYTF
once,TRBV6-1,NA,13,TRBJ2-7,TGTGCCAGCAGTGAATTAACAGATACTCAGCAGTACTTC,CASSELTDTQQYF
few,TRBV19,NA,13,TRBJ1-6,TGTGCCAGTAGTATCGCTGCTAATTCACCCCTCCACTTT,CASSIAANSPLHF
once,TRBV7-7,TRBD2,14,TRBJ2-5,TGTGCTAGCAGCTTAGGGCTAGCGGGCGAGACCCAGTACTTC,CASSLGLAGETQYF
NA,TRBV18,NA,13,TRBJ1-2,TGTGCCAGCTCACCAGACAGACTATATGGCTACACCTTC,CASSPDRLYGYTF
NA,TRBV6-5,NA,14,TRBJ2-5,TGTGCCAGCAGTTATTCGCGGGTGTCAGAGACCCAGTACTTC,CASSYSRVSETQYF
once,TRBV6-1,TRBD1,14,TRBJ2-7,TGTGCCAGCAGTGAGCCAGGGACAGGGAACGAGCAGTACTTC,CASSEPGTGNEQYF
few,TRBV2,TRBD2,14,TRBJ2-3,TGTGCCAGCGTTGATCAGTCGGGGGGAGATACGCAGTATTTT,CASVDQSGGDTQYF
NA,TRBV7-9,NA,16,TRBJ2-3,TGTGCCAGCAGCCCTAGCGTGGCGGCATCTACAGATACGCAGTATTTT,CASSPSVAASTDTQYF